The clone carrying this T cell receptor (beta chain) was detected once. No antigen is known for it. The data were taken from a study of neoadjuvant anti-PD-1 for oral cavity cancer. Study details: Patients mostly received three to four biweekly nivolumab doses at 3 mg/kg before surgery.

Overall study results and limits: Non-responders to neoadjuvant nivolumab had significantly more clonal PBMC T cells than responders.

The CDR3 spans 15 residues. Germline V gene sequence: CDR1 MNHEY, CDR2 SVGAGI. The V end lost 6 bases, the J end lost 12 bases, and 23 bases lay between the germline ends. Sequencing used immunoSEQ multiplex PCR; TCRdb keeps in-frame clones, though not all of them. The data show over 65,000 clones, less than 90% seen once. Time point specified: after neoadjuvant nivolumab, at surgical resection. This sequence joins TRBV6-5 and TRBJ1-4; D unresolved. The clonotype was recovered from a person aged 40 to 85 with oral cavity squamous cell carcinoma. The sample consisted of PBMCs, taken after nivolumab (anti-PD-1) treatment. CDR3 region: CASRLMTALATELFF. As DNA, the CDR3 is TGTGCCAGCAGGCTAATGACGGCCCTCGCAACGGAACTGTTTTTT.